This T cell receptor (beta chain) was documented in a study of T-cell reconstitution after alpha-beta-depleted transplantation in children. Overall study findings and caveats: Two months or so post-transplant, alpha-beta T cells reportedly derived from several hundred expanded graft clones. Surviving recipient T cells and thymic progenitors underlay high day-60 TCRbeta diversity in some patients. Once a year had passed after transplant, T-cell counts and diversity came mostly from newly produced T cells.

This clonotype was picked up a small number of times. Its specificity is not known. The germline V and J ends were trimmed by 3 bases and 2 bases, with 13 bases remaining between them. The CDR3 extends over 15 amino acids. Unique molecular identifiers were incorporated during preparation of the TCRbeta library. TCRdb independently ran MiXCR on the PCR reads; one entry per CDR3 protein. In the table there are about 980,000 distinct CDR3 sequences, around 30% of which are singletons. The sequencing used PBMCs, mostly from graft donor cells, collected 360 days after TCRalphabeta/CD19-depleted stem cell transplant. The receptor comes from a boy in the first two years of life who had a stem cell transplant for SCID, so the T cells may come from the graft donor. The chain recombines TRBV12-3 or TRBV12-4 with TRBJ2-5, with D perhaps TRBD1 or TRBD2 (5 bases each). The CDR3 sequence is CASSFLGVAQETQYF. The CDR3 DNA is TGTGCCAGCAGTTTTTTGGGGGTAGCTCAAGAGACCCAGTACTTC.